A selection of T cell receptor beta chains follows, all from one sample in a study of neurological immune-mediated disorders. TCRdb re-derived calls from the 5' RACE reads in MiXCR, one entry per CDR3 protein. The table includes 65,000 to 80,000 distinct CDR3 sequences, roughly 4.9% detected once. The sample consisted of PBMCs. The origin of the receptors is a woman aged 70-85 years with multiple sclerosis. Each CDR3 is given with its conserved first and last residue. Fields, in order: V gene, D gene, CDR3 protein. D genes are given only for firm matches.

TRBV15,.,CATSRGGTGNEKLFF
TRBV6-6,.,CASSYSQNSYNEQFF
TRBV6-1,.,CASSESGDGYTF
TRBV4-3,.,CASSHSSGVNTGELFF
TRBV20-1,TRBD2,CSARGLASYEQYF
TRBV5-1,TRBD2,CASSLELAGGTYEQYF
TRBV7-3,.,CASAGGMGTEAFF
TRBV7-2,.,CASSLWDGAYEQYF
TRBV7-9,.,CASSFPSVIGTDTQYF
TRBV12-3/TRBV12-4,.,CASGDQGWTDTQYF
TRBV20-1,.,CSANRGDTGELFF
TRBV12-3/TRBV12-4,TRBD1,CASRSRTGTYNEQFF
TRBV5-1,TRBD1,CASSRAGTGAYEQYF
TRBV6-2/TRBV6-3,.,CASSHRSISYEQYF
TRBV7-3,.,CASSPGGTNTGELFF
TRBV4-3,.,CASSQLAYTDTQYF
TRBV4-1,TRBD2,CASSLTGRETQYF
TRBV15,.,CATSRESRRGHVWQFF
TRBV5-1,.,CASSLESGLYGYTF
TRBV7-2,TRBD1,CASSRTGPTYEQYF
TRBV12-3/TRBV12-4,.,CASSLALRNTEAFF
TRBV12-3/TRBV12-4,.,CASSHGLGVYEQYF
TRBV7-2,.,CASSLQAGNEQFF
TRBV6-5,.,CASSYSLVHSGNTIYF
TRBV4-1,.,CASSPEELMNTEAFF
TRBV20-1,.,CSARYSLGAGANVLTF
TRBV12-3/TRBV12-4,.,CASRAEEETQYF
TRBV7-8,.,CASSPIGNEQFF
TRBV11-2,TRBD1,CASSLGTGLFEQYF
TRBV7-2,.,CASSWDRVNTGELFF
TRBV5-5,.,CASMGSGVGNEQFF
TRBV20-1,.,CSANRALNTEAFF